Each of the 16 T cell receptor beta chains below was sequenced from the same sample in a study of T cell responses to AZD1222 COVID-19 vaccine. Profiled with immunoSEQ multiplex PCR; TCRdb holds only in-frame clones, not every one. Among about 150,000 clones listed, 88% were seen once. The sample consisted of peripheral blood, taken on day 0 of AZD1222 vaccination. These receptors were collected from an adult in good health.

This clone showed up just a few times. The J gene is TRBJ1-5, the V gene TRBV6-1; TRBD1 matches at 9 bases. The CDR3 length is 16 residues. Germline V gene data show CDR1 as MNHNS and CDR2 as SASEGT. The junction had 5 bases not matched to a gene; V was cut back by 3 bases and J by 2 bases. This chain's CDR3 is CASSEADRGGNQPQHF. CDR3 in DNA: TGTGCCAGCAGTGAGGCGGACAGGGGAGGCAATCAGCCCCAGCATTTT.

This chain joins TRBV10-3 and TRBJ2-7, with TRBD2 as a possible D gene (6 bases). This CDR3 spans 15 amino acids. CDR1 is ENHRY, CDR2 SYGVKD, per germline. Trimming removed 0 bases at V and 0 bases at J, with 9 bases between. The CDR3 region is CAISESLASSYEQYF. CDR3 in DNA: TGTGCCATCAGTGAGTCACTAGCATCCTCCTACGAGCAGTACTTC.

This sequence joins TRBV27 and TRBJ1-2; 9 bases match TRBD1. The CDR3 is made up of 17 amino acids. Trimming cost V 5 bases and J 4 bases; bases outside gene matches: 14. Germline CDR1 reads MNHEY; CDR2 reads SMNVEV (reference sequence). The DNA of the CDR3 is TGTGCCAGCAGTCTACACCGGGACAGGGAGGAAAGCTATGGCTACACCTTC. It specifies CASSLHRDREESYGYTF.

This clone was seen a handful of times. The chain's CDR3 is CASSSTGAYEQYF. CDR3 nucleotides: TGTGCCAGCAGTTCGACAGGGGCCTACGAGCAGTACTTC. The rearrangement links TRBV6-6 to TRBJ2-7; 8 bases match TRBD1. The CDR3 is 13 amino acids. Germline-derived CDR1 and CDR2 are MNHNY and SVGAGI (reference sequence). J lost 2 bases, V lost 4 bases, and 1 base had no gene match.

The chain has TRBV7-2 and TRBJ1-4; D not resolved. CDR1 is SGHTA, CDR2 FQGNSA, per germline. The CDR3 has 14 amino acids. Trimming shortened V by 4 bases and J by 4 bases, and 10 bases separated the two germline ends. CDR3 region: CASSSGPVNEKLFF. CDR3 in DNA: TGTGCCAGCAGCTCGGGCCCCGTTAATGAAAAACTGTTTTTT.

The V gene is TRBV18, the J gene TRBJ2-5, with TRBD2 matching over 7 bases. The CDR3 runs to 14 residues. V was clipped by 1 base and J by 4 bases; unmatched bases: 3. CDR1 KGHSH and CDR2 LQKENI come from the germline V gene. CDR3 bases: TGTGCCAGCTCACCACGGGAGGGGAGAGAGACCCAGTACTTC. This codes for CASSPREGRETQYF.

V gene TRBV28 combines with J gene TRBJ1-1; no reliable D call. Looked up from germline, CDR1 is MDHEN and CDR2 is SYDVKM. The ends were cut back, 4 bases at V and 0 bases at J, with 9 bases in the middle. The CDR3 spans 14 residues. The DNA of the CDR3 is TGTGCCAGCAGTTCGGACCCCCTGAACACTGAAGCTTTCTTT. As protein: CASSSDPLNTEAFF.

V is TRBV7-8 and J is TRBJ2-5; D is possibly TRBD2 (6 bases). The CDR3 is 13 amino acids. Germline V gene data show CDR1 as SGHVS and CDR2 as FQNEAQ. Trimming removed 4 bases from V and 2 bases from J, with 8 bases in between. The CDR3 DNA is TGTGCCAGCAGCTATGGGAGGCAAGAGACCCAGTACTTC. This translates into CASSYGRQETQYF.

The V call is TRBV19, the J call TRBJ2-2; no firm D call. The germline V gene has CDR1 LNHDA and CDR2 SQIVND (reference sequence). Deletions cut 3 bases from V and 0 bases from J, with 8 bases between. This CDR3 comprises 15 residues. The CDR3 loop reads CASSIQGSNTGELFF. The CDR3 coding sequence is TGTGCCAGTAGTATTCAAGGGTCGAACACCGGGGAGCTGTTTTTT.

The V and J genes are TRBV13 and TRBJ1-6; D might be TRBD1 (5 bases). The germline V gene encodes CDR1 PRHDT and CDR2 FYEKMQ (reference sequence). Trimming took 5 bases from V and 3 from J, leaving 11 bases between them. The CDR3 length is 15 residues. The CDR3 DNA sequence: TGTGCCAGCAGCCCGAGCGGGGGCTATAATTCACCCCTCCACTTT. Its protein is CASSPSGGYNSPLHF.

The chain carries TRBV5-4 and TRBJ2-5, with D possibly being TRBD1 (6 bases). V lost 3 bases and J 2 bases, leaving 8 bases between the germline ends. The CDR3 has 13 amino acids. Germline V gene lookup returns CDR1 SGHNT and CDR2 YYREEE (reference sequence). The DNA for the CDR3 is TGTGCCAGCAGCTCGCAGGGGCAAGAGACCCAGTACTTC. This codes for CASSSQGQETQYF.

CDR3 protein: CASSYAGPNEKLFF. The CDR3 nucleotides are TGTGCCAGCAGTTATGCGGGACCTAATGAAAAACTGTTTTTT. The V and J genes are TRBV6-2 or TRBV6-3 and TRBJ1-4; the D gene is possibly TRBD1 (5 bases). The length of the CDR3 is 14 residues. With 3 bases removed from V and 3 bases from J, the gap between germline ends came to 8 bases. Germline values: CDR1 MNHEY, CDR2 SVGEGT.

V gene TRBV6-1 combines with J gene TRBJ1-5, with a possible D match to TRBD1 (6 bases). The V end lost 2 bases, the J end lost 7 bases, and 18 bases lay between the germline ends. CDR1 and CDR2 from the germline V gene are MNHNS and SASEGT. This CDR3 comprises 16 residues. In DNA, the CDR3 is TGTGCCAGCAGTGAATTGTTCTATACAGGGAGGCAGCCCCAGCATTTT. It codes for CASSELFYTGRQPQHF.

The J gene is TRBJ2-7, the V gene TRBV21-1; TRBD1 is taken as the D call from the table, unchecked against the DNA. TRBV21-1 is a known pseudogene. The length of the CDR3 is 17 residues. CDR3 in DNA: TGTGCCAGCAGCAAAAGGCGTCATGGGGACAGTCTTAACGAGCAGTACTTC. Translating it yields CASSKRRHGDSLNEQYF.

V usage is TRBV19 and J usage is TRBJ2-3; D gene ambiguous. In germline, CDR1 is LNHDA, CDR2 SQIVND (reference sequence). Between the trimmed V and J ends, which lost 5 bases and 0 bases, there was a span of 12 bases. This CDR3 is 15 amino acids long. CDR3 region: CASSVAWRSTDTQYF. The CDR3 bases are TGTGCCAGTAGTGTGGCATGGCGAAGCACAGATACGCAGTATTTT.

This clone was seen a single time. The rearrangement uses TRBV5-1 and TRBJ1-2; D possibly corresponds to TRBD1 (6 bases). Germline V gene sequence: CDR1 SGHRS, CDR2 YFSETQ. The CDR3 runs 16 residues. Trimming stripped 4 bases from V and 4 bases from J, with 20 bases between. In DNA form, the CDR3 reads TGCGCCAGCAGCCCAAACTACTTACAAGGGGGCTATGGCTACACCTTC. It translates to CASSPNYLQGGYGYTF.